This T cell receptor beta chain was identified in a study of T-cell memory formation after mild COVID-19. This clonotype was found once. The CDR3 runs 14 residues. CDR1 is SGDLS and CDR2 is YYNGEE in the germline V gene. Trimming cost V 4 bases and J 2 bases; bases outside gene matches: 3. Via MiXCR, TCRdb re-called the 5' RACE reads, giving one row per CDR3 protein. The sample consists of a few hundred thousand distinct CDR3 sequences, around 20% of them appearing once. The J gene is TRBJ1-3, the V gene TRBV9; 7 nucleotides line up with TRBD1. Sequences were obtained from PBMCs or a T cell subset sorted from them (not recorded which). This TCR came from an adult woman who had mild COVID-19 (a few samples of this study predate the infection). Cell type and time point are not known. The CDR3 is CASSQTGAGNTIYF. CDR3 coding DNA: TGTGCCAGCAGCCAAACAGGGGCTGGAAACACCATATATTTT.